These 25 T cell receptor beta chains share one sample of origin, sequenced in a study of blood T cells in healthy people across ages. A second about 7 to 12 cycle PCR used barcoded and J-beta primers. TCRdb analysed the 5' RACE reads with MiXCR anew, one entry per CDR3 protein. The sample gives about 280,000 distinct CDR3 sequences, 25% to 30% of which show up once; roughly 30% is in the top ten. Sequencing was carried out using blood. The receptor set was obtained from a woman between 65 and 79 years old in good health.

This clonotype was seen only a few times. The chain carries TRBV14 and TRBJ2-5; 8 positions agree with TRBD2. CDR1 and CDR2 (germline): SGHDN, FVKESK. The CDR3 runs to 17 residues. V was pared by 1 base and J by 5 bases, with 12 bases of the junction left unmatched. In nucleotides, the CDR3 is TGTGCCAGCAGCCAAGGATTTTCAGCGGGAGACATGGAGACCCAGTACTTC. Translating it yields CASSQGFSAGDMETQYF. Variable domain in full (rest from reference TRBV14 and TRBJ2-5): EAGVTQFPSHSVIEKGQTVTLRCDPISGHDNLYWYRRVMGKEIKFLLHFVKESKQDESGMPNNRFLAERTGGTYSTLKVQPAELEDSGVYFCASSQGFSAGDMETQYFGPGTRLLVL.

The sample holds a few counts of this clonotype. V and J are TRBV18 and TRBJ2-3, with a tentative D call TRBD1 (5 bases). The CDR3 is made up of 12 amino acids. CDR1 and CDR2 from the germline V gene are KGHSH and LQKENI. Trimming took 3 bases from V and 10 from J, leaving 11 bases between them. This CDR3 is CASSPPSGPQYF. The CDR3 coding sequence is TGTGCCAGCTCACCGCCCTCAGGGCCGCAGTATTTT.

The V and J genes are TRBV29-1 and TRBJ2-5; the D gene is possibly TRBD1 (6 bases). Trimming shortened V by 7 bases and J by 5 bases, and 14 bases separated the two germline ends. CDR3 length: 12 residues. Germline V gives CDR1 SQVTM, CDR2 ANQGSEA. The CDR3 DNA is TGCAGCGCACTCAGGGGCCGGGAGACCCAGTACTTC. The encoded protein is CSALRGRETQYF.

This clonotype was recorded a few times. The chain carries TRBV18 and TRBJ2-7, with TRBD2 as a possible D gene (5 bases). This CDR3 contains 15 residues. Trimming removed 6 bases from V and 6 bases from J, with 21 bases in between. Looked up from germline, CDR1 is KGHSH and CDR2 is LQKENI. CDR3 sequence reads: CASSLDGNVMGEQYF. CDR3 DNA sequence: TGTGCCAGCTCGCTAGACGGGAATGTTATGGGCGAGCAGTACTTC.

This clonotype was observed a few times. Sequence at one end of the junction differs from germline and may be a read error. V gene TRBV7-3 combines with J gene TRBJ2-4; no reliable D call. Germline values: CDR1 SGHTA, CDR2 FQGTGA. CDR3 length equals 18 residues. For the CDR3, the DNA is TGTGCCAGCAACTTAAAGTATCGAACAGCCATAGCCAAAAACATTCAGTACTTC. This gives the protein CASNLKYRTAIAKNIQYF.

This clonotype appeared a few times. In nucleotides, the CDR3 is TGCGCCAGCAGCCAAAGCCGGGACACCTATAATCAGCCCCAGCATTTT. Protein sequence: CASSQSRDTYNQPQHF. The chain couples TRBV4-1 to TRBJ1-5; a possible D gene is TRBD1 (6 bases). Germline loops: CDR1 MGHRA, CDR2 YSYEKL. This CDR3 contains 16 residues. With 2 bases removed from V and 4 bases from J, the gap between germline ends came to 15 bases.

This clonotype was seen a handful of times. This sequence joins TRBV6-2 or TRBV6-3 and TRBJ1-5; D unclear. The germline CDR1 and CDR2 sequences are MNHEY and SVGEGT. V was trimmed by 8 bases and J by 0 bases, leaving 5 bases between them. This CDR3 has 12 residues. The CDR3 coding sequence is TGTGCCAGCCGCCATAGCAATCAGCCCCAGCATTTT. This sequence encodes CASRHSNQPQHF.

CDR3 sequence reads: CASSLGSGRTDTQYF. The CDR3 DNA is TGCGCCAGCAGCTTGGGTAGCGGTCGCACAGATACGCAGTATTTT. This sequence joins TRBV5-1 and TRBJ2-3; D may be TRBD2 (6 bases). Trimming left V 0 bases short and J 1 base short, with 9 bases between. Per the germline V gene, CDR1 is SGHRS and CDR2 is YFSETQ. This CDR3 has 15 residues.

V and J are TRBV28 and TRBJ2-7; D is unresolved. CDR3 length equals 14 residues. V gave up 6 bases and J gave up 5 bases, with 17 bases separating them. CDR1 is MDHEN and CDR2 is SYDVKM in the germline V gene. This chain's CDR3 is CASSPDWPTHEQYF. The CDR3 DNA follows: TGTGCCAGCAGCCCCGACTGGCCTACCCACGAGCAGTACTTC.

The table lists this clonotype with a count of one. The CDR3 sequence: CASSFGGMGADTQYF. DNA of the CDR3: TGTGCCAGCAGTTTTGGTGGGATGGGCGCAGATACGCAGTATTTT. The chain couples TRBV12-3 or TRBV12-4 to TRBJ2-3; D gene unclear. This CDR3 region has 15 residues. Trimming removed 3 bases from V and 4 bases from J, with 14 bases in between.

The CDR3 spells CASSPIVSMNTEAFF. CDR3 nucleotides: TGTGCCAGCAGCCCGATTGTCAGCATGAACACTGAAGCTTTCTTT. The chain carries TRBV11-1 and TRBJ1-1; D is ambiguous. Trimming took 5 bases from V and 0 from J, leaving 13 bases between them. The CDR3 consists of 15 residues. Per the germline V gene, CDR1 is SGHAT and CDR2 is FQDESV (reference sequence).

This chain uses TRBV4-2 with TRBJ2-5; 10 positions match TRBD2. TRBJ2-1 explains the end of the DNA better; the J call may be wrong. The germline V gene has CDR1 LGHNA and CDR2 YNFKEQ. The CDR3 is made up of 18 amino acids. This CDR3 reads CASSQGVQGLAKKGEQFF. The CDR3 DNA reads as TGTGCCAGCAGCCAAGGGGTCCAGGGACTAGCGAAAAAGGGGGAGCAGTTCTTC.

This sequence joins TRBV7-2 and TRBJ2-5; 12 bases are a match to TRBD1. The J call may be mistaken, given a closer DNA end match to TRBJ2-1. Looked up from germline, CDR1 is SGHTA and CDR2 is FQGNSA. This CDR3 has 15 residues. CDR3 loop: CASRQGDRGQRRQFF. CDR3 bases: TGTGCCAGCCGCCAGGGGGACAGGGGGCAAAGAAGGCAGTTCTTC.

A few counts support this clonotype. An end of the junction differs from the germline gene, which may be a read error. The V and J genes are TRBV6-5 and TRBJ1-1, with D possibly TRBD1 on 6 matching bases. The CDR3 is 14 amino acids. Germline V CDR1 and CDR2: MNHEY, SVGAGI. The CDR3 DNA is TGTGCCGGCAGGTCGGACAGCAGGAACACTGAAGCTTTCTTT. This codes for CAGRSDSRNTEAFF.

This clonotype turned up a few times. J is TRBJ2-7 and V is TRBV4-1, with D hard to call. The germline CDR1 and CDR2 sequences are MGHRA and YSYEKL. V gave up 0 bases and J gave up 2 bases, with 5 bases separating them. The CDR3 has 13 amino acids. The DNA of the CDR3 is TGCGCCAGCAGCCAAGATCCCACCTACGAGCAGTACTTC. Its translation is CASSQDPTYEQYF.

The chain joins TRBV20-1 to TRBJ1-6; D unresolved. Germline V gene sequence: CDR1 DFQATT, CDR2 SNEGSKA (reference sequence). This CDR3 is built from 14 residues. Deletions cut 1 base from V and 8 bases from J, with 12 bases between. The CDR3 DNA reads as TGCAGTGCTAGAGGTACGATTCGAGATTCACCCCTCCACTTT. This sequence encodes CSARGTIRDSPLHF.

The rearrangement links TRBV6-6 to TRBJ2-1, with TRBD2 matching 7 bases. The last part of the DNA fits TRBJ2-7 better; the J call may be wrong. The V gene's germline CDR1 is MNHNY and CDR2 SVGAGI (reference sequence). CDR3 size: 15 residues. This chain's CDR3 is CASSYSTGRTYEQYF. Here the CDR3 DNA reads TGTGCCAGCAGTTATTCGACCGGGAGGACATACGAGCAGTACTTC.

Comment on this clonotype: At one end, the junction sequence differs from germline, possibly due to a read error. The chain has TRBV4-3 and TRBJ1-1; 7 bases line up with TRBD1. In germline, CDR1 is LGHNA, CDR2 YSLEER. This CDR3 comprises 13 residues. CDR3 amino acids: CASSLTGPTGKYF. CDR3 bases: TGCGCCAGCAGCCTAACAGGTCCGACAGGGAAGTACTTT.

The chain recombines TRBV28 with TRBJ2-1; TRBD1 aligns across 11 bases. The CDR3 consists of 15 residues. The germline V gene encodes CDR1 MDHEN and CDR2 SYDVKM. V was pared by 2 bases and J by 6 bases, with 3 bases of the junction left unmatched. Here the CDR3 reads CASSLLGTGGNEQFF. The CDR3 DNA sequence: TGTGCCAGCAGTTTACTGGGGACAGGGGGCAATGAGCAGTTCTTC.

The chain has TRBV28 and TRBJ2-6, with TRBD1 matching over 7 bases. V was pared by 9 bases and J by 0 bases, with 14 bases of the junction left unmatched. Germline V gene sequence: CDR1 MDHEN, CDR2 SYDVKM. The CDR3 is 18 amino acids. CDR3 nucleotides: TGTGCCAGTGAAGACTGGACAGGCGAAAGCTCTGGGGCCAACGTCCTGACTTTC. It encodes CASEDWTGESSGANVLTF.

The rearrangement links TRBV4-1 to TRBJ1-1; 7 bases line up with TRBD1. The CDR3 is made up of 17 amino acids. V was pared by 0 bases and J by 1 base, with 8 bases of the junction left unmatched. CDR1 is MGHRA, CDR2 YSYEKL, per germline. This CDR3 reads CASSQEPSTGRNTEAFF. The CDR3 nucleotides read TGCGCCAGCAGCCAAGAACCCTCGACAGGGAGGAACACTGAAGCTTTCTTT.

The chain links TRBV5-1 to TRBJ2-7; 7 positions agree with TRBD2. The CDR3 loop spans 15 amino acids. The germline V gene has CDR1 SGHRS and CDR2 YFSETQ. J was trimmed by 2 bases and V by 0 bases; bases with no gene match: 5. CDR3 nucleotides: TGCGCCAGCAGCTTGGGAGCTAGCGGAGCCTACGAGCAGTACTTC. Protein sequence: CASSLGASGAYEQYF. Based on the CDR3 plus reference TRBV5-1 and TRBJ2-7, the full variable domain is KAGVTQTPRYLIKTRGQQVTLSCSPISGHRSVSWYQQTPGQGLQFLFEYFSETQRNKGNFPGRFSGRQFSNSRSEMNVSTLELGDSALYLCASSLGASGAYEQYFGPGTRLTVT.

A few counts support this clonotype. This chain connects TRBV28 to TRBJ1-5, with TRBD1 matching over 7 bases. V dropped 2 bases and J dropped 2; count of bases not matched to a gene: 9. The length of the CDR3 is 17 residues. CDR1 is MDHEN and CDR2 is SYDVKM in the germline V gene. The CDR3 sequence: CASSLKRQGRGNQPQHF. The CDR3, as DNA: TGTGCCAGCAGTTTAAAACGACAGGGTCGAGGCAATCAGCCCCAGCATTTT.

The V gene is TRBV9, the J gene TRBJ2-3, with D uncertain. This CDR3 is built from 15 residues. Trimming removed 7 bases from V and 6 bases from J, with 21 bases in between. Germline CDR1 SGDLS, CDR2 YYNGEE. CDR3 DNA: TGTGCCAGCTCAGGTCGACCCCCCGTAACGGATACGCAGTATTTT. Its translation: CASSGRPPVTDTQYF.

Only a few counts were recorded for this clonotype. V and J are TRBV7-6 and TRBJ2-5; D is unclear. This CDR3 is 14 amino acids long. Trimming took 2 bases from V and 2 from J, leaving 9 bases between them. Germline CDR1 SGHVS, CDR2 FNYEAQ. As DNA, the CDR3 is TGTGCCAGCAGCTTAATCAGCTCTCAAGAGACCCAGTACTTC. Its protein is CASSLISSQETQYF.